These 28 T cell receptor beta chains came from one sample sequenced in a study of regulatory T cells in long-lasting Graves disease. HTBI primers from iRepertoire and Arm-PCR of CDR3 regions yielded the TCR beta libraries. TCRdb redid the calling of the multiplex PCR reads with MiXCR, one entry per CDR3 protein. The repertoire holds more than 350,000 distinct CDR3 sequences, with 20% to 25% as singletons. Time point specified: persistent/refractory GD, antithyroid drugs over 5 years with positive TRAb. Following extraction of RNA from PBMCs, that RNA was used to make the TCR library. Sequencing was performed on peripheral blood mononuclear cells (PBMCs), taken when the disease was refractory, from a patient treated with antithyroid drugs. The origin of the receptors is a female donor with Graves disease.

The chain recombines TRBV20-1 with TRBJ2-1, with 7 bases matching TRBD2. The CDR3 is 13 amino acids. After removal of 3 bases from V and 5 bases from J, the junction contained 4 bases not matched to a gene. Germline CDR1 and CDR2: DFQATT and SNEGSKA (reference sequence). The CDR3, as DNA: TGCAGTGCTAGTTTGCTAGCGGACAATGAGCAGTTCTTC. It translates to CSASLLADNEQFF.

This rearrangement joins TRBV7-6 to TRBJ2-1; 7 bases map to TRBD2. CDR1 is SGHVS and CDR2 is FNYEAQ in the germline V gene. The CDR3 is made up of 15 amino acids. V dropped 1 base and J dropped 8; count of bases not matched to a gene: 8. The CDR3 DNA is TGTGCCAGCAGCTTAGGGGCGGGAGTCGGTGATGAGCAGTTCTTC. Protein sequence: CASSLGAGVGDEQFF.

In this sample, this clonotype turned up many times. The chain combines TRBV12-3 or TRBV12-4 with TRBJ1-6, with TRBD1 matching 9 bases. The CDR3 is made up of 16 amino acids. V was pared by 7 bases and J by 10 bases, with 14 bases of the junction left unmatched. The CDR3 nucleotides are TGTGCCAGCACAACGTCGGGACAGGGAGAGAGATCACCCCTCCACTTT. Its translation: CASTTSGQGERSPLHF.

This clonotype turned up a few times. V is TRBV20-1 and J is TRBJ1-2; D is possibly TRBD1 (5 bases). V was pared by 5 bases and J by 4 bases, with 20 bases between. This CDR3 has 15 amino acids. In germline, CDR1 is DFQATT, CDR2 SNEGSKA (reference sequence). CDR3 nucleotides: TGCAGTGCTCCCGCCCTAGACAGCTACCCCTATGGCTACACCTTC. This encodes CSAPALDSYPYGYTF.

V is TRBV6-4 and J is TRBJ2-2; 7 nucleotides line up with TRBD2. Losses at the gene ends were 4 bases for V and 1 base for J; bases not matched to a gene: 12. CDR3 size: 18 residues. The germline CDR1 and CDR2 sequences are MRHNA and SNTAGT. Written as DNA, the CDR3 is TGTGCCAGCAGTGTGGGCCTGTGGCCTAGCGGGAACACCGGGGAGCTGTTTTTT. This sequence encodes CASSVGLWPSGNTGELFF.

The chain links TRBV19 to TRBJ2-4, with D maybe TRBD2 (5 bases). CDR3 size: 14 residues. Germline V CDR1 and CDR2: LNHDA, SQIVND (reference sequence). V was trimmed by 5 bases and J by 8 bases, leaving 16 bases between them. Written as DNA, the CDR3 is TGTGCCAGTAGTCCCGGCGGCCCGAGGGACATTCAGTACTTC. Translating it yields CASSPGGPRDIQYF.

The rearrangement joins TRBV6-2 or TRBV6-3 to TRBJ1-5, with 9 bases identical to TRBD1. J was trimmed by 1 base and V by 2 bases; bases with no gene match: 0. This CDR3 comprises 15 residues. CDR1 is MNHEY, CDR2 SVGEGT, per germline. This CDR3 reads CASSYGTGSNQPQHF. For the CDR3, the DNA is TGTGCCAGCAGTTACGGGACAGGGAGCAATCAGCCCCAGCATTTT.

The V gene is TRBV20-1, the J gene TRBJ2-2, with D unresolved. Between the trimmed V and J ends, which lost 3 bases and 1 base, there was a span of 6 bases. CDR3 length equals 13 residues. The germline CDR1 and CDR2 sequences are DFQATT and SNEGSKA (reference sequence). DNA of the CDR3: TGCAGTGCTAGGGCTTGGAACACCGGGGAGCTGTTTTTT. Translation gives CSARAWNTGELFF.

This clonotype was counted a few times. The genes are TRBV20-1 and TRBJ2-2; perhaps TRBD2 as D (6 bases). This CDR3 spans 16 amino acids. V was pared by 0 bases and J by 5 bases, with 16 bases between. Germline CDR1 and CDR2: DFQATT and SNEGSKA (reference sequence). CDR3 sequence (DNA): TGCAGTGCTAGAGATCGGGGGTTAGGACGTACCGGGGAGCTGTTTTTT. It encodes CSARDRGLGRTGELFF.

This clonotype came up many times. CDR3 DNA sequence: TGTGCCAGCAGTTTGGAACAGGCTTCACAAGAGACCCAGTACTTC. Encoded protein: CASSLEQASQETQYF. This sequence joins TRBV28 and TRBJ2-5, with a weak D call TRBD1 (5 bases). V lost 3 bases, J lost 2 bases, and 13 bases lay in between. The germline V gene has CDR1 MDHEN and CDR2 SYDVKM. There are 15 residues in the CDR3.

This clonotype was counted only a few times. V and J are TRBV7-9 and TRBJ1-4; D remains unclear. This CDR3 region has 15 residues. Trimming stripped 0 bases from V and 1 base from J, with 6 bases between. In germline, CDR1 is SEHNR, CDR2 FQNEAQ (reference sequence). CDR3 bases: TGTGCCAGCAGCTTAGCGAGTAAAACTAATGAAAAACTGTTTTTT. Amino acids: CASSLASKTNEKLFF.

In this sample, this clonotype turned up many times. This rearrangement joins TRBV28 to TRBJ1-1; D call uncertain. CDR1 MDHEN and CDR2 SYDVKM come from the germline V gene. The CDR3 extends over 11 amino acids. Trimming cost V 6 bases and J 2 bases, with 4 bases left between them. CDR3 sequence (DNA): TGTGCCAGCAGCGGTAACACTGAAGCTTTCTTT. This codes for CASSGNTEAFF.

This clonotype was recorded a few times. The CDR3 loop is CASSQGRGAYEQYF. Written as DNA, the CDR3 is TGCGCCAGCAGCCAAGGACGGGGAGCCTACGAGCAGTACTTC. The chain is built from TRBV4-1 and TRBJ2-7; TRBD2 is a possible D gene (5 bases). Trimming removed 1 base at V and 2 bases at J, with 9 bases between. The CDR3 length is 14 residues. Germline V CDR1 and CDR2: MGHRA, YSYEKL.

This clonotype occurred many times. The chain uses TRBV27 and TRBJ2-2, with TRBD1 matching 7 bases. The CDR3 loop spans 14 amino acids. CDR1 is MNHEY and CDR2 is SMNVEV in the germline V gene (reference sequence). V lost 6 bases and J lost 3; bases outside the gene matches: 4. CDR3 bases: TGTGCCAGCAGCCCTCAGGGGGACACCGGGGAGCTGTTTTTT. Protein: CASSPQGDTGELFF.

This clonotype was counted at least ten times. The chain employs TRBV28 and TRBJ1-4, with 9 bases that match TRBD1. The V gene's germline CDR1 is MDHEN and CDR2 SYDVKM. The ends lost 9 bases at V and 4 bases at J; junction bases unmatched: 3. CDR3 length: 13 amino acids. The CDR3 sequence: CASWGQGNEKLFF. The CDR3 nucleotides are TGTGCCAGTTGGGGACAGGGTAATGAAAAACTGTTTTTT.

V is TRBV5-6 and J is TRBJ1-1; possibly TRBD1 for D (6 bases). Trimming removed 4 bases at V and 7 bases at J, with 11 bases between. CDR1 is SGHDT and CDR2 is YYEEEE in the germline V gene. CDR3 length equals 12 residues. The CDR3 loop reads CASSHTGIEAFF. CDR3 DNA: TGTGCCAGCAGCCACACAGGGATTGAAGCTTTCTTT.

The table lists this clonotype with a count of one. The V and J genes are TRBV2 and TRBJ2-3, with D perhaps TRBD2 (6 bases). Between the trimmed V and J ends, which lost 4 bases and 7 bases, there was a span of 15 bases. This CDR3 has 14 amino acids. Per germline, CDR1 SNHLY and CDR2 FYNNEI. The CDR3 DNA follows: TGTGCCAGCAGTGCGGGGACTGGAGGGTATACGCAGTATTTT. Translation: CASSAGTGGYTQYF.

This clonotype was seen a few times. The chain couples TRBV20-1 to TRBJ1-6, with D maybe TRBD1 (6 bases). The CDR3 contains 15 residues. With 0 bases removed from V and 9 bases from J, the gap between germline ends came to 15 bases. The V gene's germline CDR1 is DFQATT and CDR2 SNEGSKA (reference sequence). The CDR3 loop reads CSARDQGRGASPLHF. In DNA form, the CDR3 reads TGCAGTGCTAGAGATCAGGGGCGCGGGGCTTCACCCCTCCACTTT.

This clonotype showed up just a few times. The CDR3 bases are TGTGCCAGCAGTGGGTCGGGGCCCCAGCATTTT. Its protein product is CASSGSGPQHF. This sequence joins TRBV28 and TRBJ1-5; D gene ambiguous. Trimming took off 5 bases at V and 9 bases at J, with 8 bases between the two ends. CDR1 is MDHEN and CDR2 is SYDVKM in the germline V gene. The CDR3 is 11 residues long. The whole variable domain, filled in from reference TRBV28 and TRBJ1-5, reads DVKVTQSSRYLVKRTGEKVFLECVQDMDHENMFWYRQDPGLGLRLIYFSYDVKMKEKGDIPEGYSVSREKKERFSLILESASTNQTSMYLCASSGSGPQHFGDGTRLSIL.

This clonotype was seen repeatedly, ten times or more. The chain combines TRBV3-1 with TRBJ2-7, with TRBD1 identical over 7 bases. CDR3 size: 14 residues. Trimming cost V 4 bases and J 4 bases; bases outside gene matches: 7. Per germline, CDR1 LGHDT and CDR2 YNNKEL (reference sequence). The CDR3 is CASSREGAIYEQYF. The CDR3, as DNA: TGTGCCAGCAGCCGTGAGGGGGCAATTTACGAGCAGTACTTC.

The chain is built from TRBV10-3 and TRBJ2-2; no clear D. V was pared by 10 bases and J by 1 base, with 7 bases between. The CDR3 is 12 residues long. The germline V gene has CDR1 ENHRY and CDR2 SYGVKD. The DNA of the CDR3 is TGTGCCAGTCAGAGGAACACCGGGGAGCTGTTTTTT. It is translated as CASQRNTGELFF.

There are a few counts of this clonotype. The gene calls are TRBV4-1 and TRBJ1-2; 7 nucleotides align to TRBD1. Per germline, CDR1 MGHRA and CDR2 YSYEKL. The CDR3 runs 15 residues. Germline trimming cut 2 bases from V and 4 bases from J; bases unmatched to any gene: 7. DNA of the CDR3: TGCGCCAGCAGCCAACTAGAGACAGGGCCCTATGGCTACACCTTC. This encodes CASSQLETGPYGYTF.

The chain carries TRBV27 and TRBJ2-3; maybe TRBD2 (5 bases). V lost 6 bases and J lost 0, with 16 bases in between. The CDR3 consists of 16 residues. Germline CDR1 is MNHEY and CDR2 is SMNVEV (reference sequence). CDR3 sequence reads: CASSSAGLISTDTQYF. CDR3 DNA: TGTGCCAGCAGCTCCGCCGGACTGATCAGCACAGATACGCAGTATTTT.

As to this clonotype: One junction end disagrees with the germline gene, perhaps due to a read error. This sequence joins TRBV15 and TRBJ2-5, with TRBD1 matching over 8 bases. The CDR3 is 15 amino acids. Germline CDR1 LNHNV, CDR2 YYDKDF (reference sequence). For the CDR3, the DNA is TGTGCCACCGGCAGAGAAATGACAGGGGATGAGACCCAGTACTTC. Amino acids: CATGREMTGDETQYF.

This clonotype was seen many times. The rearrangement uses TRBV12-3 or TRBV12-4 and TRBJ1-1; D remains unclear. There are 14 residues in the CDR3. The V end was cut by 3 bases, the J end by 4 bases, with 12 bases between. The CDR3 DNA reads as TGTGCCAGCAGTTTGTCTTCGGCGTCCACTGAAGCTTTCTTT. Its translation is CASSLSSASTEAFF.

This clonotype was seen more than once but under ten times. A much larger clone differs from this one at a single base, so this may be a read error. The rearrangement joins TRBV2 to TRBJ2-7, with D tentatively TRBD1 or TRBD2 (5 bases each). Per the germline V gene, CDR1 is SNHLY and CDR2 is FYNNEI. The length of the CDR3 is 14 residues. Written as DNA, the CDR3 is TGTGCCACAGCAAAGGGGACGGCACCCTACGAGCGGTACTTC. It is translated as CATAKGTAPYERYF.

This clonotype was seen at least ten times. CDR3 residues: CASGTPPYEQYF. The CDR3 DNA follows: TGTGCCAGCGGGACACCACCTTACGAGCAGTACTTC. This chain uses TRBV10-3 with TRBJ2-7, with D tentatively TRBD1 or TRBD2 (6 bases each). CDR3 length: 12 amino acids. The V gene's germline CDR1 is ENHRY and CDR2 SYGVKD. V was cut by 10 bases and J by 4 bases, with 14 bases left in between.

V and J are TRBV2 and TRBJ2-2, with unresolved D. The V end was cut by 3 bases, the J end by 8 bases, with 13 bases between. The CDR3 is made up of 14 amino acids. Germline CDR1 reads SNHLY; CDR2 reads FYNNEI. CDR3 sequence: CASSERRGLGELFF. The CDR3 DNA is TGTGCCAGCAGTGAGCGAAGAGGCCTGGGGGAGCTGTTTTTT.